The 17 T cell receptor beta chains below all came from one sample that was sequenced in a study of radiation and T cells in renal cell carcinoma. Libraries were prepared by immunoSEQ multiplex PCR; TCRdb keeps only in-frame clonotypes and omits some of them. The sample holds 160,000 or so clones, about 87% seen once. Indicated time point: blood 2 weeks post-SBRT. The sample's treatment: 15 Gy SBRT to primary tumor, nephrectomy 4 weeks later. The sample in question was blood, obtained from a patient whose treatment included radiotherapy and nephrectomy. The receptors here all came from a woman between 45 and 60 years old with renal cell carcinoma.

This chain uses TRBV5-1 with TRBJ2-7; no firm D call. Germline CDR1 SGHRS, CDR2 YFSETQ. The CDR3 is made up of 15 amino acids. Between the trimmed V and J ends, which lost 0 bases and 5 bases, there was a span of 15 bases. The CDR3 bases are TGCGCCAGCAGCTTGGAGGGCAGGATGGTCGACGAGCAGTACTTC. Protein: CASSLEGRMVDEQYF.

The CDR3 loop reads CASSFRAHQETQYF. The CDR3 DNA sequence: TGTGCCAGCAGCTTTCGGGCACACCAAGAGACCCAGTACTTC. The chain has TRBV7-8 and TRBJ2-5; D unresolved. From germline, CDR1 is SGHVS and CDR2 FQNEAQ. The V and J ends lost 3 bases and 0 bases respectively, with 8 bases between them. The CDR3 contains 14 residues.

The chain carries TRBV9 and TRBJ2-2, with 7 bases fitting TRBD2. The CDR3 length is 18 residues. V lost 0 bases and J lost 2; bases outside the gene matches: 10. CDR1 SGDLS and CDR2 YYNGEE come from the germline V gene. The chain's CDR3 is CASSVALSGGFNTGELFF. Here the CDR3 DNA reads TGTGCCAGCAGCGTAGCCTTATCGGGGGGTTTCAACACCGGGGAGCTGTTTTTT.

Here the CDR3 DNA reads TGCGCCAGCAGCGTCGGATACAGGGGAACTGAAGCTTTCTTT. This translates into CASSVGYRGTEAFF. The chain recombines TRBV5-1 with TRBJ1-1; 7 positions agree with TRBD1. Germline CDR1 is SGHRS and CDR2 is YFSETQ. The trim removed 4 bases at V and 5 bases at J, leaving 8 bases unmatched. The CDR3 is 14 amino acids.

This chain connects TRBV7-6 to TRBJ2-7; D gene ambiguous. The CDR3 has 13 residues. V was clipped by 2 bases and J by 9 bases, with 14 bases between them. CDR1 is SGHVS, CDR2 FNYEAQ, per germline. The CDR3 protein is CASSLTDTESQYF. For the CDR3, the DNA is TGTGCCAGCAGCTTAACTGACACAGAGTCGCAGTACTTC.

The chain carries TRBV27 and TRBJ2-7; D is possibly TRBD2 (5 bases). Germline CDR1 is MNHEY and CDR2 is SMNVEV (reference sequence). The CDR3 has 15 residues. V lost 8 bases to trimming and J lost 1 base, with 18 bases between them. CDR3 coding DNA: TGTGCCAGCCGTTCGGCGGAGGCGGTTTCCTACGAGCAGTACTTC. Translated: CASRSAEAVSYEQYF.

The chain employs TRBV11-2 and TRBJ2-6, with D possibly being TRBD1 (6 bases). This CDR3 spans 14 amino acids. V lost 5 bases to trimming and J lost 12 bases, with 17 bases between them. In germline, CDR1 is SGHAT, CDR2 FQNNGV. The CDR3 is CASSAGTSGSVLTF. The CDR3 coding sequence is TGTGCCAGCAGCGCCGGGACATCGGGCAGCGTCCTGACTTTC.

CDR3 loop: CASSFDSYNEQFF. CDR3 nucleotide sequence: TGTGCCAGCAGCTTTGACAGTTACAATGAGCAGTTCTTC. The chain recombines TRBV11-1 with TRBJ2-1; D may be TRBD1 (5 bases). The CDR3 is made up of 13 amino acids. V lost 3 bases and J lost 4, with 7 bases in between. Germline CDR1 SGHAT, CDR2 FQDESV (reference sequence).

The V and J genes are TRBV5-4 and TRBJ1-1, with unresolved D. Germline CDR1 is SGHNT and CDR2 is YYREEE (reference sequence). This CDR3 region has 14 residues. V was cut by 0 bases and J by 2 bases, with 8 bases left in between. CDR3 residues: CASSLEGGNTEAFF. The CDR3 DNA reads TGTGCCAGCAGCTTGGAGGGAGGCAACACTGAAGCTTTCTTT. The whole variable domain, filled in from reference TRBV5-4 and TRBJ1-1, reads ETGVTQSPTHLIKTRGQQVTLRCSSQSGHNTVSWYQQALGQGPQFIFQYYREEENGRGNFPPRFSGLQFPNYSSELNVNALELDDSALYLCASSLEGGNTEAFFGQGTRLTVV.

The V gene is TRBV5-4, the J gene TRBJ1-2; no reliable D call. Germline assignment: CDR1 SGHNT and CDR2 YYREEE (reference sequence). CDR3 size: 14 residues. Trimming took off 0 bases at V and 8 bases at J, with 14 bases between the two ends. The CDR3 DNA is TGTGCCAGCAGCTTGGCCGGAGGGTTATACGGCTACACCTTC. As protein: CASSLAGGLYGYTF.

V gene TRBV19 combines with J gene TRBJ2-5; D could derive from TRBD1 or TRBD2 (6 bases each). From germline, CDR1 is LNHDA and CDR2 SQIVND (reference sequence). The V end was cut by 5 bases, the J end by 5 bases, with 18 bases between. This CDR3 has 15 amino acids. CDR3 protein: CASSARGDREETQYF. The CDR3 DNA reads TGTGCCAGTAGTGCTAGGGGGGACCGGGAGGAGACCCAGTACTTC.

J is TRBJ2-7 and V is TRBV4-1; a possible D gene is TRBD1 (6 bases). Germline CDR1 is MGHRA and CDR2 is YSYEKL. V was pared by 3 bases and J by 1 base, with 16 bases between. This CDR3 has 16 amino acids. CDR3 nucleotide sequence: TGCGCCAGCAGCCACCCCAGATCAGGGGATTCCTACGAGCAGTACTTC. It translates to CASSHPRSGDSYEQYF.

The chain has TRBV7-2 and TRBJ2-5; D is perhaps TRBD1 (6 bases). Germline values: CDR1 SGHTA, CDR2 FQGNSA. V lost 4 bases and J lost 4, with 13 bases in between. The CDR3 is 14 amino acids. The CDR3 region has the DNA TGTGCCAGCAGCTCAATGGGGGCGGGAGAGACCCAGTACTTC. Residues: CASSSMGAGETQYF.

The chain has TRBV19 and TRBJ1-1; 8 bases agree with TRBD1. From germline, CDR1 is LNHDA and CDR2 SQIVND (reference sequence). The V and J ends lost 6 bases and 5 bases, in that order; junction bases with no gene match: 5. CDR3 length: 13 residues. The CDR3 bases are TGTGCCAGTAGCAGGACAGGGTATACTGAAGCTTTCTTT. It is translated as CASSRTGYTEAFF. The complete variable domain, with remaining parts taken from reference TRBV19 and TRBJ1-1, reads DGGITQSPKYLFRKEGQNVTLSCEQNLNHDAMYWYRQDPGQGLRLIYYSQIVNDFQKGDIAEGYSVSREKKESFPLTVTSAQKNPTAFYLCASSRTGYTEAFFGQGTRLTVV.

The chain carries TRBV5-1 and TRBJ1-5, with a tentative D call TRBD1 (6 bases). The CDR3 runs to 18 residues. Trimming cost V 4 bases and J 0 bases, with 20 bases left between them. Germline V gene sequence: CDR1 SGHRS, CDR2 YFSETQ. This CDR3 reads CASSPEKPTGPSNQPQHF. The DNA of the CDR3 is TGCGCCAGCAGCCCAGAAAAGCCGACAGGCCCTAGCAATCAGCCCCAGCATTTT.

The chain employs TRBV14 and TRBJ1-1; tentative D call: TRBD1 (5 bases). The V end lost 2 bases, the J end lost 11 bases, and 18 bases lay between the germline ends. The CDR3 is made up of 14 amino acids. Germline loops: CDR1 SGHDN, CDR2 FVKESK. This CDR3 reads CASSQSFGGLRAFF. Written as DNA, the CDR3 is TGTGCCAGCAGCCAAAGTTTTGGGGGACTTAGGGCTTTCTTT.

The chain joins TRBV7-6 to TRBJ2-1; no clear D gene. V was clipped by 1 base and J by 1 base, with 2 bases between them. CDR1 and CDR2 (germline): SGHVS, FNYEAQ. CDR3 size: 13 residues. The CDR3 region has the DNA TGTGCCAGCAGCTTAGGTTCCTACAATGAGCAGTTCTTC. The encoded protein is CASSLGSYNEQFF.